These T cell receptor beta chains were read from a single sample in a study of response to subunit inactivated influenza vaccine. TCRdb passed the RT-PCR reads through MiXCR, listing each CDR3 protein once. The sample records hundreds of thousands of distinct CDR3 sequences, 9.5% to 15% being singletons. The source was non-naive T cells sorted from PBMCs, collected approximately 15 days before vaccination. These receptors all come from a man aged 50 or older who received an inactivated influenza vaccine. CDR3s leave out the opening cysteine and the closing phenylalanine or tryptophan.

cdr3_aa j_call v_call
SAKGGNQPQH TRBJ1-5 TRBV20-1
ASSLGTGGEQY TRBJ2-7 TRBV12-3/TRBV12-4
ASSEIAGSSYEQY TRBJ2-7 TRBV7-6
ASSEQGATNEKLF TRBJ1-4 TRBV2
SGRAGGGNEQF TRBJ2-1 TRBV29-1
ASSPLAGVTSGETQY TRBJ2-5 TRBV18
ATSREGGRRNNEQF TRBJ2-1 TRBV15
ASSLSSLEQF TRBJ2-1 TRBV6-6
ASGTSETQY TRBJ2-5 TRBV7-2
ASSQVGSGANVLT TRBJ2-6 TRBV4-2
ASSLGAARSNEQF TRBJ2-1 TRBV12-3/TRBV12-4
ASSQDSGGNSPLH TRBJ1-6 TRBV4-3
ASSQGTGTRNYGYT TRBJ1-2 TRBV14
ASSSRDWRENPF TRBJ2-1 TRBV28
ASSLGAGQPQH TRBJ1-5 TRBV12-3/TRBV12-4